This T cell receptor (beta chain) was profiled in a study of T cells in Graves' hyperthyroidism and ophthalmopathy (dated by TCRdb to between 2019 and 2020). Regarding the research as a whole: Peripheral blood was sampled at the time of initial diagnosis, prior to any treatment. After sampling, hyperthyroidism patients received methimazole starting at 30 mg daily, and ophthalmopathy patients received high-dose intravenous methylprednisolone. The paper describes TCR Vbeta CDR3 sequencing of some 130 peripheral blood samples, made up of 40 to 45 ophthalmopathy patients, more than 70 hyperthyroidism patients and 17 progressor patients. The 100 or so discovery patients were divided at random into training and test sets in a 7:3 ratio. Thyroid tissue and blood T-cell repertoires from about six Graves' hyperthyroidism patients were also compared in the study. TCR V-J signatures able to tell the groups apart were searched for in a discovery cohort of 100 or so patients, of whom around 43 had Graves' ophthalmopathy and around 57 had stable Graves' hyperthyroidism. Prospective prediction of ophthalmopathy was tested in an independent validation cohort consisting of 18 hyperthyroidism patients and 17 patients who later progressed to ophthalmopathy.

Note on this clonotype: No cognate antigen has been identified for it. No quality values exist for individual bases; no much larger clone is one base distant.

Study-wide findings and limitations: Most expanded thyroid clonotypes (frequency above 0.001) were also detected in blood, suggesting blood repertoires may reflect thyroid immune responses. In validation, the model predicted progression to ophthalmopathy with just under 71% sensitivity and less than 80% specificity, a median of about 6 months before onset. In cross-validation, a model built on a 13 V-J signature told ophthalmopathy apart from stable hyperthyroidism with just under 90% sensitivity and approximately 84% specificity, and in testing the same model reached 80%/75%. No statistical method was used to fix the sample size in advance, and group allocation was not hidden from the investigators.

V is pruned by 1 base and J by 1 base, leaving 4 bases of the junction without a gene match. Reading from cysteine to phenylalanine, the CDR3 counts 17 amino acids. Only the CDR3 portion is preserved as DNA: 51 bases, with reading frame beginning at the first base. Ophthalmopathy patients had moderately to severely active disease, with a Clinical Activity Score of 3 or more, a NOSPECS grade of 4 or more, and a disease duration of less than 3 months. Patients with uncontrolled infections, other autoimmune diseases, pregnancy or lactation were excluded. Diagnoses were established on the basis of clinical symptoms, serum thyroxine and TRAb, thyroid ultrasound, and orbital computed tomography. Ficoll-Paque density gradient centrifugation was used to isolate PBMCs from about 10 ml of fresh peripheral blood. Trizol reagent was used to extract total RNA, and RNA quality was then checked on an Agilent 2100 Bioanalyzer.

The TCR beta CDR3 regions were amplified from RNA transcripts. The first round of RT-PCR for the TCR CDR3 was performed with the HTBI primer set and the Qiagen OneStep RT-PCR kit. Libraries were constructed in a second round of multiplex PCR, after which size selection and purification were carried out. Paired-end sequencing of the libraries was performed with 100 bp reads on an Illumina HiSeq2000. The authors' analysis ran thus. Raw data were processed with SOAPnuke, discarding reads with adapters, uncalled bases, mean Phred below 15, or no exact constant-primer or identifier match. High-quality paired reads were merged with COPE v1.2.5, and unique nucleotide sequences were defined as clonotypes. MiTCR v1.1 was used to align clonotypes to the IMGT TRBV, TRBD and TRBJ reference segments. The analysis included only V-J combinations with a frequency above 0.0001, which together covered more than 99% of the repertoires. The TCS score was defined as the ratio of F50 (clonal expansion) to E x V (chaos), calculated using BLOSUM62-based TCRdist between CDR3 peptides within each V-J. Welch's t-statistics and random forest reduced just over 500 V-J features to 13, which were used in a naive Bayes classifier (R e1071). The raw public reads went through TCRdb reprocessing: fastp at Q25, MiXCR clone calling, in-frame beta chains kept. Records with the same CDR3 protein are collapsed into one entry carrying the most frequent genes and DNA. The V and J calls reflect TCRdb's pipeline rather than the authors' work. This sample is represented by 500,000 to 650,000 distinct CDR3 sequences; just under 20% of them were singletons. The ten largest clones represent over 45% of the sample.

The sequence came from a man aged 40-49 years with Graves' ophthalmopathy. Material: blood. The rearranged chain carries TRBV12-3 or TRBV12-4 and TRBJ2-2; 9 bases in between match TRBD2. The CDR3 region has the sequence CASSLELSGRNTGELFF. At the DNA level, the sequence is TGTGCCAGCAGTTTAGAACTTAGCGGGAGGAACACCGGGGAGCTGTTTTTT.